This T cell receptor beta chain was profiled in a study of CD8+CD57+ T cells in acquired aplastic anemia. Study overall: The sorted CD4+ and CD8+ cells yielded an average around 3.4 ug of DNA.

Selection for sequencing was limited to patients who had shown CD8+CD57+ cell expansion by flow cytometry. Genomic DNA constituted the template upon which TCR beta VDJ and CDR3 profiling was performed. MiXCR was run by TCRdb on the reads, yielding one entry per CDR3 protein. The sample contains 150,000 to 200,000 distinct CDR3 sequences, approximately 48% of which appear only once. V gave up 1 base and J gave up 7 bases, with 5 bases separating them. CDR3 length equals 12 residues. Germline V gene data show CDR1 as SGHRS and CDR2 as YFSETQ. Input material: sorted CD4+, CD8+, or CD8+CD57+ T cells (not recorded which) from PBMCs. The source is a human donor with aplastic anemia. This chain joins TRBV5-1 and TRBJ2-2; D remains unclear. This chain's CDR3 is CASSLFVGELFF. The DNA of the CDR3 is TGCGCCAGCAGCTTGTTTGTCGGGGAGCTGTTTTTT.